Listed below are T cell receptor beta chains from one sample, sequenced in a study of identical twins. TCRdb used MiXCR to reprocess the 5' RACE reads, holding one entry per CDR3 protein. The repertoire holds around 530,000 distinct CDR3 sequences, with roughly 15% as singletons. Separately, the same data were catalogued under a study of yellow fever vaccine responses in identical twins.

Sequencing was done on a sample of CD4+ T cells sorted from blood. The receptors stem from a woman aged 18-35 years in good health. CDR3s include the opening cysteine and the closing phenylalanine or tryptophan. The order of the fields is V gene, clone size, D gene, J gene, CDR3 protein, CDR3 DNA. D genes are given only for firm matches. Part of the rows lack a size; the others show once, few, many or a class for expanded clones.

v_call: TRBV19
clone_size: few
d_call: .
j_call: TRBJ2-7
cdr3_aa: CASSMPGGSEQYF
cdr3_nt: TGTGCCAGTAGTATGCCTGGGGGCTCCGAGCAGTACTTC

v_call: TRBV12-3/TRBV12-4
clone_size: few
d_call: TRBD2
j_call: TRBJ2-1
cdr3_aa: CASTQLAGGAYNEQFF
cdr3_nt: TGTGCCAGCACCCAGTTGGCGGGGGGTGCCTACAATGAGCAGTTCTTC

v_call: TRBV5-1
clone_size: many
d_call: .
j_call: TRBJ2-6
cdr3_aa: CASRDLDVSGANVLTF
cdr3_nt: TGCGCCAGCAGAGACCTGGACGTCTCTGGGGCCAACGTCCTGACTTTC

v_call: TRBV20-1
clone_size: .
d_call: TRBD2
j_call: TRBJ2-5
cdr3_aa: CSARVGTSGRRWQETQYF
cdr3_nt: TGCAGTGCTAGAGTGGGGACTAGCGGGAGAAGATGGCAAGAGACCCAGTACTTC

v_call: TRBV12-3/TRBV12-4
clone_size: .
d_call: TRBD1
j_call: TRBJ2-7
cdr3_aa: CASSLGGQGSEQYF
cdr3_nt: TGTGCCAGCAGTTTAGGAGGACAGGGGTCCGAGCAGTACTTC

v_call: TRBV27
clone_size: few
d_call: TRBD2
j_call: TRBJ2-2
cdr3_aa: CASSSRPSGMGGTGELFF
cdr3_nt: TGTGCCAGCAGTTCCCGTCCTAGCGGGATGGGAGGCACCGGGGAGCTGTTTTTT

v_call: TRBV12-3/TRBV12-4
clone_size: .
d_call: .
j_call: TRBJ1-5
cdr3_aa: CASSLVMGGNQPQHF
cdr3_nt: TGTGCCAGCAGTTTGGTCATGGGGGGCAATCAGCCCCAGCATTTT

v_call: TRBV19
clone_size: few
d_call: TRBD2
j_call: TRBJ2-1
cdr3_aa: CASSKGLAGDPSYNEQFF
cdr3_nt: TGTGCCAGTAGTAAGGGACTAGCGGGAGACCCATCCTACAATGAGCAGTTCTTC

v_call: TRBV20-1
clone_size: .
d_call: .
j_call: TRBJ2-5
cdr3_aa: CSARSGYQETQYF
cdr3_nt: TGCAGTGCTAGATCGGGGTACCAAGAGACCCAGTACTTC

v_call: TRBV28
clone_size: .
d_call: .
j_call: TRBJ2-1
cdr3_aa: CASVSPPRFNEQFF
cdr3_nt: TGTGCCAGCGTTTCACCACCGCGGTTTAATGAGCAGTTCTTC

v_call: TRBV28
clone_size: few
d_call: .
j_call: TRBJ2-1
cdr3_aa: CATQHGTLYNEQFF
cdr3_nt: TGTGCCACTCAACACGGGACCCTGTACAATGAGCAGTTCTTC

v_call: TRBV6-1
clone_size: .
d_call: .
j_call: TRBJ1-4
cdr3_aa: CASRTGDTISNEKLFF
cdr3_nt: TGTGCCAGCAGGACGGGGGACACCATCAGTAACGAAAAACTGTTTTTT

v_call: TRBV10-3
clone_size: .
d_call: .
j_call: TRBJ1-2
cdr3_aa: CAISEEQGGVGYGYTF
cdr3_nt: TGTGCCATCAGTGAGGAACAGGGCGGGGTGGGCTATGGCTACACCTTC

v_call: TRBV12-3/TRBV12-4
clone_size: many
d_call: TRBD2
j_call: TRBJ2-3
cdr3_aa: CASSGGGYWTDTQYF
cdr3_nt: TGTGCCAGCAGTGGCGGGGGGTATTGGACAGATACGCAGTATTTT

v_call: TRBV29-1
clone_size: few
d_call: TRBD2
j_call: TRBJ2-7
cdr3_aa: CSVRISGSLYEQYF
cdr3_nt: TGCAGCGTTCGTATAAGCGGGAGTCTATACGAGCAGTACTTC

v_call: TRBV10-3
clone_size: few
d_call: TRBD1
j_call: TRBJ2-3
cdr3_aa: CATGAGQDPGDTQYF
cdr3_nt: TGTGCCACCGGGGCGGGACAGGACCCGGGGGATACGCAGTATTTT

v_call: TRBV6-1
clone_size: .
d_call: TRBD2
j_call: TRBJ2-1
cdr3_aa: CASSISGASYNEQFF
cdr3_nt: TGTGCCAGCAGCATTAGCGGGGCCTCCTACAATGAGCAGTTCTTC

v_call: TRBV12-3/TRBV12-4
clone_size: .
d_call: .
j_call: TRBJ2-7
cdr3_aa: CASSFQGTGEQYF
cdr3_nt: TGTGCCAGCAGTTTTCAGGGGACGGGTGAGCAGTACTTC